Presented here are 5 T cell receptor beta chains from one specimen sequenced in a study of human T cells and chemical hapten exposure (dated by TCRdb to about 2021). The treatment or condition label on this specimen signifies: therapeutic diphenylcyclopropenone sensitization with weekly scalp DPC. Library preparation attached unique molecular identifiers to individual cDNA molecules for quantitative, reproducible TCR counting. The public sequencing data were trimmed at Q25 with fastp and processed into clonotypes with MiXCR by TCRdb, which kept only in-frame beta chains. Every distinct CDR3 protein forms one entry, paired with its most common genes and DNA. The sample table shows approximately 4,500 distinct CDR3 sequences, and approximately 49% are seen once. The ten largest clones capture roughly 3.2% of the sample. Sample: whole blood, taken before DPC sensitization or 2, 6, or about 24 weeks after (not recorded which). The origin of the receptors is an adult with alopecia areata. Some clones in this sample may be carry-over from other donors' samples. This table probably holds off-target reads from a library built for another chain.

This chain connects TRBV7-6 to TRBJ2-1; 7 bases are a match to TRBD2. The CDR3 runs to 16 residues. Trimming at V came to 4 bases and at J to 8 bases, leaving 14 bases not matched to a gene. Germline V gene data show CDR1 as SGHVS and CDR2 as FNYEAQ. The CDR3 nucleotides are TGTGCCAGCAGCTACTATAAGGGAGGGCAATCCGATGAGCAGTTCTTC. Translating it yields CASSYYKGGQSDEQFF.

CDR3 coding DNA: TGTGCCAGCAGCTTAGGTCTTCTCGGATCCTACAATGAGCAGTTCTTC. Residues: CASSLGLLGSYNEQFF. The chain carries TRBV11-3 and TRBJ2-1; D unclear. CDR3 length: 16 residues. V was trimmed by 1 base and J by 1 base, leaving 11 bases between them. The germline V gene encodes CDR1 SGHNT and CDR2 YENEEA.

This clonotype came up a few times. The rearrangement uses TRBV7-9 and TRBJ2-7; D perhaps matches TRBD2 (5 bases). Trimming pared 0 bases from V and 7 bases from J, leaving 13 bases between. Germline V gives CDR1 SEHNR, CDR2 FQNEAQ (reference sequence). This CDR3 is built from 14 residues. This CDR3 reads CASSLAASTGEQYF. Written as DNA, the CDR3 is TGTGCCAGCAGCTTAGCGGCATCCACGGGGGAGCAGTACTTC. Using reference TRBV7-9 and TRBJ2-7 for the parts outside the CDR3, the full variable domain is DTGVSQNPRHKITKRGQNVTFRCDPISEHNRLYWYRQTLGQGPEFLTYFQNEAQLEKSRLLSDRFSAERPKGSFSTLEIQRTEQGDSAMYLCASSLAASTGEQYFGPGTRLTVT.

The chain carries TRBV7-2 and TRBJ2-2; weak D call: TRBD1 (6 bases). The CDR3 is 15 residues long. V was shortened by 7 bases and J by 4 bases, with 16 bases between the two germline ends. Germline V gives CDR1 SGHTA, CDR2 FQGNSA. The CDR3: CASTRQETGTGELFF. The CDR3, as DNA: TGTGCCAGCACGAGACAGGAGACAGGCACCGGGGAGCTGTTTTTT.

The chain combines TRBV12-3 or TRBV12-4 with TRBJ2-2; no clear D. The ends were cut back, 5 bases at V and 4 bases at J, with 8 bases in the middle. There are 13 residues in the CDR3. CDR3 sequence: CASSPQVTGELFF. The CDR3 nucleotides read TGTGCCAGCAGTCCCCAAGTCACCGGGGAGCTGTTTTTT.